Sequencing of this T cell receptor (beta chain) was carried out in a study of cytomegalovirus exposure and HLA in healthy donors (TCRdb year 2017). Background for the entire study: An earlier analysis of about 560 of the donors reported 276 Gb of sequence data and around 110 million unique TCR beta sequences obtained from about 179 million T cells. An early release covering roughly 600 HLA-typed donors comprised approximately 290 gigabases of sequencing data and 85 million to 100 million unique TCR sequences. Among the roughly 390 genotyped donors, 81% belonged to the genetic ancestry cluster associated with self-reported Caucasian donors. The study was designed to test whether signatures of past pathogen exposure could be identified by cataloging public T cell receptors. The T cell repertoires of around 670 subjects were profiled by immunosequencing and related to cytomegalovirus serostatus. Besides the first cohort of roughly 700 subjects, a separate validation cohort made up of over a hundred different subjects was used. High-throughput TCR immunosequencing, statistical association of individual TCRs with disease status, and machine learning were combined to predict cytomegalovirus infection status. A later analysis re-examined previously published TCR beta repertoires from more than 550 donors and added high-resolution HLA genotyping to investigate patterns of TCR occurrence. Rather than drawing on any new phenotypic data, the later analysis identified candidate immune exposures from TCR beta sequences and the way those sequences occurred across donors. In an earlier analysis of 587 of the donors, high-throughput TCR beta sequencing was used to judge whether each TCR beta V gene segment behaved as functional or pseudogenic. Donor age, sex, ethnicity and CMV serostatus were compiled alongside the repertoire data. Genome-wide SNP genotypes for about 60% of the 666 donors were used in a later genetic analysis, which treated that subset as a discovery cohort. All discovery cohort repertoires had been generated on a single sequencing platform. Both class I and class II loci were covered by HLA typing, at four-digit resolution. Typing coverage varied by locus: roughly 620-640 donors for A, B, C, DRB1 and DQB1; around 560 for DQA1; approximately 610 for DPA1; more than 450 for DPB1. Roughly five DR-DQ haplotypes were handled as single units for association and clustering because linkage in the cohort was strong. Among some 400 genotyped donors of the cohort, an average of around 240,000 unique TCR beta nucleotide sequences were sequenced per donor, roughly 18% of them non-productive. The research as a whole found: A further reported finding was that TCR beta sequences accurately predicted the HLA-A and HLA-B alleles for most subjects in the first cohort. The presence/absence analyses assumed that sequencing depth was roughly uniform across donors, and that assumption may not be true. Linkage disequilibrium might explain the correlated functional status among segregating V segments, but an unknown experimental factor could not be excluded. A later analysis reported that several top co-occurrence clusters appeared linked to parvovirus B19, influenza, CMV and Epstein-Barr virus. Most TCR sequences were observed very rarely across donors, whereas some public TCRs were present in many individuals. According to a later analysis, TCR association rates differed among HLA loci, with DRB1 alleles showing the most associated TCRs and HLA-C alleles showing the fewest. A cluster of highly shared sequence variants was judged likely to be a technical artifact of the sequencing pipeline. In a later genetic analysis, a missense DCLRE1C variant was associated with V-gene and J-gene trimming of TCR beta chains, and the association was replicated in an independent cohort. Compared with the 666-donor mean, donors in an Asian-associated ancestry cluster had fewer N-insertions in productive TCRs, according to a later genetic analysis. Because counts were too low, about 18 rarely observed V segments, including chromosome 9 orphons, were left out of the earlier analysis of approximately 500 of the donors. A total of fewer than 200 TCR beta chains were listed by the study as associated with cytomegalovirus. Some IMGT-functional V segments, including TRBV6-2 and TRBV6-3, could not be distinguished by the 87-base-pair reads and were therefore excluded. Broadly in line with IMGT annotations, most TCR beta V segments showed up in productive rearrangements about 90% or about 30% of the time in an earlier analysis of 450 to 750 of the donors. HLA typing was unavailable for some donors at each locus, so association tests used only the typed subset. It was suggested by the authors that the approach could potentially be generalized to other disease states and immunological phenotypes. Most CMV-associated TCR beta chains appeared to be HLA-restricted in a later analysis, and the HLA associations seemed to be driven largely by CMV exposure. When HLA alleles, especially DR and DQ, strongly co-occurred, TCR associations were difficult to assign to individual alleles. Compared with equally common non-associated chains, HLA-associated TCR beta chains in a later analysis were more clonally expanded and had lower generation probabilities. Immune exposure information for the cohort was limited to CMV serostatus. A few of the identified cytomegalovirus-associated TCR beta chains were confirmed in vitro to be specific for cytomegalovirus antigens. In this cohort, only TCR beta chains were sequenced, and detectable features were limited by the absence of alpha or paired-chain data. In both the original and validation cohorts, the classifier was reported to diagnose cytomegalovirus status with high specificity and sensitivity. A later analysis associated about 17,000 TCR beta sequences with specific HLA alleles at a false discovery rate of 0.05.

CDR1 and CDR2, per the germline V gene (reference sequence), are SGHNT and YYREEE. Taken from cysteine to phenylalanine, the CDR3 has 13 residues. Only CDR3 DNA remains: 39 bases, in frame from the first base. V is clipped by 3 bases and J by 13 bases, and the sequence between their germline boundaries is 20 bases long. Preparation of the library involved the immunoSEQ multiplex PCR assay. A mixture of 60 forward primers for TCR Vbeta segments and 13 reverse primers for TCR Jbeta segments was used in the multiplex PCR. A multiplex PCR assay on genomic DNA amplified the CDR3 region of rearranged TCR beta genes. The amplified TCR beta libraries were sequenced on the Illumina HiSeq System as 87-base-pair reads. Processing in the source paper ran as follows. A later analysis counted around 72 million unique TCR beta chains across the 650 to 700 repertoires, and 10 million to 11 million of these chains were shared by at least two donors. To remove PCR and sequencing errors, raw reads were error-corrected and collapsed into unique sequences using a nearest-neighbor algorithm that merged closely related sequences. To assign V, D and J gene segments, CDR3 sequences were aligned to IMGT reference sequences. For a sequence to be retained, a match of at least six nucleotides to both a V gene segment and a J gene segment was required. Rearrangements were classified as productive when the CDR3 lacked stop codons and remained in frame with V and J, and all other rearrangements were classified as non-productive. CDR3 was defined by IMGT convention, running from the second conserved V-encoded cysteine to the conserved J-encoded phenylalanine. The earlier analysis of fewer than 700 of the donors excluded sequences that lacked an unambiguous match to a single V gene segment. In an earlier analysis of a few hundred of the donors, V segments were called functional above 56.7% productive rearrangements and were called segregating when the between-donor standard deviation exceeded 5%. To diagnose cytomegalovirus status from the catalog of TCR beta chain sequences, a statistical classification framework was built. A later analysis assigned V and J genes by comparing TCR nucleotide sequences with IMGT/GENE-DB human TR gene sequences. The TCRdist pipeline was used in a later analysis to assign CDR3 sequences and most-parsimonious VDJ recombination scenarios. In a later analysis, each TCR beta chain was defined by its CDR3 amino acid sequence together with its V-gene family, and reads lacking a unique V-gene family were excluded. A later analysis removed nearly 600 highly shared, low-generation-probability nucleotide sequences to deal with suspected cross-contamination and a sequencing artifact. For each public chain, a later analysis derived a clonal expansion index from normalized ranks of inferred template counts within each repertoire. In a later analysis, generation probabilities were computed using a VDJ recombination model fitted to out-of-frame rearrangements, and the results were checked against IGoR. In a later analysis, hypergeometric tests were used to score TCR-TCR, TCR-HLA and TCR-CMV co-occurrence, with a repertoire-size bias correction applied to TCR pairs. To estimate false discovery rates, a later analysis permuted the HLA or CMV assignments 20 times. In a later analysis, co-occurring TCRs were grouped with DBSCAN, and TCRdist sequence similarity was added when clustering was performed within HLA-allele-positive subsets. Repertoires with fewer than 30,000 or more than 120,000 public chains, plus five repertoires with anomalous nucleotide sharing, were excluded from co-occurrence clustering. In its TCRdb copy, this immuneACCESS table keeps in-frame sequences only and misses some clones. Where compared with another copy, unresolved V genes explain less than half of these, and the others have no known cause. V, J and clone size are those of that table, while D and trimming were read from the DNA. The sample yields about 150,000 clones; about 68% were counted once. Jointly, the top ten make up 2% to 2.5% of the sample.

In total, just over 650 healthy bone marrow donors made up the cohort. At the time of sampling, all cohort members were nominally healthy, though unrecorded immune exposures were likely present. The donor was CMV seronegative and belonged to the group of approximately 320 seronegative cohort members. Each donor provided a peripheral blood sample, and peripheral blood mononuclear cells were used for TCR beta sequencing. The Qiagen DNeasy Blood Extraction Kit was used to extract genomic DNA from the blood cell samples. Remarks on this clone: No cognate antigen has been identified for it. No base qualities exist here, and no much larger clone lies one base off it.

The sequence joins TRBV5-4 to TRBJ2-7; TRBD1 is a weak D gene call, 5 bases matching. Sequencing used PBMCs. The receptor was isolated from a man between 25 and 39 years old in good health and CMV-seronegative. The DNA reads TGTGCCAGCAGCTATTATTTGAGACAGCCGTTATACTTC. This codes for CASSYYLRQPLYF.